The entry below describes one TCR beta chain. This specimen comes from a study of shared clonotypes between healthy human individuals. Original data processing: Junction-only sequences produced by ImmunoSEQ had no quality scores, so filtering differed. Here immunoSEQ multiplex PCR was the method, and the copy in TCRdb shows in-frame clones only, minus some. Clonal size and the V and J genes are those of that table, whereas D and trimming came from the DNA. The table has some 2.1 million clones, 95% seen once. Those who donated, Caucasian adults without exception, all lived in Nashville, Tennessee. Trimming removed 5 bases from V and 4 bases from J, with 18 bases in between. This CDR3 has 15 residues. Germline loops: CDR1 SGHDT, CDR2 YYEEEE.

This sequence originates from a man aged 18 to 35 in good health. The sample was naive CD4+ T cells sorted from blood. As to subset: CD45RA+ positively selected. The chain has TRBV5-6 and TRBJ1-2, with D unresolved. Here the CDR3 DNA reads TGTGCCAGCAGGTTACTGGGAACAGAGGGCTATGGCTACACCTTC. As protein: CASRLLGTEGYGYTF.